This T cell receptor (beta chain) appears in the sequencing data of a study of T-cell reconstitution after alpha-beta-depleted transplantation in children (dated by TCRdb to 2016 to 2017). Regarding the complete study: Using TCR repertoire profiling, the study quantitatively followed how T-cell immune reconstitution unfolded in children after TCRalphabeta/CD19-depleted allogeneic hematopoietic cell transplantation.

The germline V gene provides CDR1 KGHDR and CDR2 SFDVKD. Germline trimming amounts to 1 base on V and 5 bases on J, with 3 as the count of junction bases outside the gene matches. The CDR3 sequence holds 15 residues, the cysteine and phenylalanine included. Only the CDR3 portion is preserved as DNA: 45 bases, with reading frame beginning at the first base. As concerns this clonotype: Its antigen remains unidentified. Base qualities are not provided; no much larger clone lies one nucleotide away.

Study-wide conclusions, independent of this receptor: In some patients, the high TCRbeta diversity seen at day 60 was put down to recipient T cells and intrathymic progenitors that had survived conditioning. The apparently early alphabetaT-cell count recovery about two months after transplant was reportedly dependent on only several hundred rapidly expanded clones derived from non-depleted graft cells. Over subsequent months, a decline in hyperexpanded clone frequencies was noted, and after one year, T-cell counts and TCRbeta diversity were mostly ascribed to newly produced T cells.

This specimen's treatment or condition label, per the study, means: allogeneic hematopoietic cell transplantation with graft depleted of TCRalphabeta T cells and CD19 B cells. TCRalphabeta/CD19-depleted allogeneic hematopoietic cell grafts were given to the transplant recipients, all of whom were children. To prepare the library, PCR was applied. The sample was run on an Illumina HiSeq 2500. To normalize quantification of the TCRbeta repertoire, the TCR libraries were built with molecular barcoding that relied on unique molecular identifiers. In TCRdb, the public reads were trimmed at Q25 with fastp and aligned with MiXCR, with productive beta chains retained. Rows with one shared CDR3 protein collapse into an entry with the most common genes and DNA. Here the sample has some 460,000 distinct CDR3 sequences; roughly 16% occur a single time. The ten largest clonotypes hold approximately 29% of the sample.

This receptor was identified in a boy in the first two years of life who had a stem cell transplant for Wiskott-Aldrich syndrome, so the T cells may come from the graft donor. The sequencing used PBMCs, mostly from graft donor cells, collected 360 days after TCRalphabeta/CD19-depleted stem cell transplant. This chain is built from TRBV24-1 and TRBJ2-5, and TRBD1 matches 10 of the central bases. DNA sequence: TGTGCCACCAGTGATTTTGACAGGGGGCCCGAGACCCAGTACTTC. The translation is CATSDFDRGPETQYF.